This T cell receptor beta chain was profiled in a study of blood T cell repertoires in COVID-19. Study as a whole: COVID-19 samples, acute and convalescent, were from the United States, Italy and Spain.

TCRdb's copy holds only in-frame clones and misses some; the assay was immunoSEQ multiplex PCR. The sample lists about 220,000 clones; around four fifths were seen once. The CDR3 is 17 residues long. Between the trimmed V and J ends, which lost 1 base and 7 bases, there was a span of 20 bases. Looked up from germline, CDR1 is SGHTA and CDR2 is FQGNSA. The receptor was derived from a young man with active or convalescent COVID-19. The sample was peripheral blood. The chain joins TRBV7-2 to TRBJ2-1; TRBD1 might be the D (6 bases). As DNA, the CDR3 is TGTGCCAGCAGCTTAGTTGGGGGCGGGCACACTGGTAATGAGCAGTTCTTC. This translates into CASSLVGGGHTGNEQFF.